Below, 28 T cell receptor beta chains from the same sample are listed, as sequenced in a study of T cell changes during pregnancy in multiple sclerosis. The table came from immunoSEQ multiplex PCR; TCRdb's copy has only in-frame clones and leaves some out. The repertoire includes some 110,000 clones, about 90% of them detected once, and roughly 1.4% sits in the top ten. This specimen was peripheral blood, taken in the third trimester of pregnancy. These receptors all stem from a female donor with multiple sclerosis, enrolled in a pregnancy study.

The CDR3 nucleotides read TGTGCCAGCAGTTTACAGGAAAAACTGTTTTTT. It translates to CASSLQEKLFF. The chain carries TRBV2 and TRBJ1-4; D call uncertain. The CDR3 contains 11 residues. Germline V CDR1 and CDR2: SNHLY, FYNNEI. Trimming left V 5 bases short and J 8 bases short, with 6 bases between.

The V gene is TRBV6-6, the J gene TRBJ2-1; TRBD1 agrees at 8 bases. Germline V gene lookup returns CDR1 MNHNY and CDR2 SVGAGI (reference sequence). The CDR3 contains 15 residues. The V gene end was trimmed by 7 bases and the J gene end by 5 bases; junction bases not matched to a gene: 10. This chain's CDR3 is CASTLGQGINNEQFF. The CDR3 DNA sequence: TGTGCCAGCACATTAGGACAGGGTATTAACAATGAGCAGTTCTTC.

This chain uses TRBV7-3 with TRBJ2-6; weak D call: TRBD1 (6 bases). This CDR3 spans 19 amino acids. Trimming stripped 4 bases from V and 0 bases from J, with 19 bases between. The V gene's germline CDR1 is SGHTA and CDR2 FQGTGA. CDR3 region: CASSSPSGAPSSGANVLTF. The CDR3 nucleotides read TGTGCCAGCAGCTCCCCCTCAGGGGCCCCGAGCTCTGGGGCCAACGTCCTGACTTTC. Drawing the rest from reference TRBV7-3 and TRBJ2-6, the complete variable domain is GAGVSQTPSNKVTEKGKYVELRCDPISGHTALYWYRQSLGQGPEFLIYFQGTGAADDSGLPNDRFFAVRPEGSVSTLKIQRTERGDSAVYLCASSSPSGAPSSGANVLTFGAGSRLTVL.

The V gene is TRBV27, the J gene TRBJ1-4; perhaps TRBD1 as D (5 bases). The CDR3 covers 15 residues. Germline CDR1 reads MNHEY; CDR2 reads SMNVEV (reference sequence). V gave up 6 bases and J gave up 11 bases, with 22 bases separating them. The CDR3 loop reads CASRPSGVRGGKLFF. CDR3 nucleotides: TGTGCCAGCAGACCCTCGGGGGTCCGGGGAGGGAAACTGTTTTTT. Full variable domain (rest looked up from reference TRBV27 and TRBJ1-4): EAQVTQNPRYLITVTGKKLTVTCSQNMNHEYMSWYRQDPGLGLRQIYYSMNVEVTDKGDVPEGYKVSRKEKRNFPLILESPSPNQTSLYFCASRPSGVRGGKLFFGSGTQLSVL.

The rearrangement uses TRBV2 and TRBJ2-7; no definite D call. This CDR3 is built from 14 residues. The V and J ends lost 6 bases and 6 bases respectively, with 18 bases between them. Germline CDR1 SNHLY, CDR2 FYNNEI. The CDR3 DNA follows: TGTGCCAGCAGGATCGGTGGAGAGTATAGCGAGCAGTACTTC. Its translation: CASRIGGEYSEQYF.

V usage is TRBV30 and J usage is TRBJ1-6, with 8 bases aligning to TRBD1. The CDR3 has 16 residues. V shed 3 bases and J 6 bases; nucleotides not matched to a gene: 10. CDR1 and CDR2 (germline): GTSNPN, SVGIG (reference sequence). CDR3 loop: CAWRPRTGILNSPLHF. CDR3 DNA sequence: TGTGCCTGGAGGCCAAGGACAGGGATACTTAATTCACCCCTCCACTTT.

The chain carries TRBV5-4 and TRBJ1-5, with TRBD1 matching over 10 bases. The V segment lost 7 bases and the J segment 8 bases; nucleotides outside the gene matches: 6. The germline CDR1 and CDR2 sequences are SGHNT and YYREEE (reference sequence). This CDR3 is 13 amino acids long. CDR3 protein: CASGRDRGEPQHF. The DNA for the CDR3 is TGTGCCAGCGGCAGGGACAGGGGTGAGCCCCAGCATTTT.

A note on this clone: This sample also contains other DNA sequences that code for the same CDR3. This chain uses TRBV28 with TRBJ1-2; no clear D. V lost 2 bases and J lost 3, with 10 bases in between. The CDR3 runs 14 residues. Germline lookup yields CDR1 MDHEN and CDR2 SYDVKM. CDR3 sequence reads: CASSLRGMDYGYTF. In DNA form, the CDR3 reads TGTGCCAGCAGTTTAAGAGGGATGGACTATGGCTACACCTTC.

The V gene is TRBV5-6, the J gene TRBJ2-3; 11 bases line up with TRBD2. The CDR3 consists of 15 residues. After removal of 4 bases from V and 7 bases from J, the junction contained 8 bases not matched to a gene. Germline assignment: CDR1 SGHDT and CDR2 YYEEEE. This CDR3 is CASSLGTSGSYTQYF. CDR3 in DNA: TGTGCCAGCAGCCTCGGGACTAGCGGTTCGTATACGCAGTATTTT. The entire variable domain, with the rest obtained from reference TRBV5-6 and TRBJ2-3, is as follows: DAGVTQSPTHLIKTRGQQVTLRCSPKSGHDTVSWYQQALGQGPQFIFQYYEEEERQRGNFPDRFSGHQFPNYSSELNVNALLLGDSALYLCASSLGTSGSYTQYFGPGTRLTVL.

The chain recombines TRBV23-1 with TRBJ2-1; D is unclear. TRBV23-1 is labeled an ORF, and its function is uncertain. The CDR3 totals 16 residues. The V gene lost 2 bases and the J gene lost 0 bases, with 11 bases spanning the gap. For the CDR3, the DNA is TGCGCCAGCAGTCAAGGGCCTTGGTACTCCTACAATGAGCAGTTCTTC. Amino acids: CASSQGPWYSYNEQFF.

The chain uses TRBV18 and TRBJ1-1; no clear D. Germline CDR1 is KGHSH and CDR2 is LQKENI. CDR3 length equals 13 residues. Trimming pared 4 bases from V and 1 base from J, leaving 7 bases between. CDR3 sequence reads: CASSLKQNTEAFF. In DNA form, the CDR3 reads TGTGCCAGCTCACTGAAGCAGAACACTGAAGCTTTCTTT.

The chain employs TRBV21-1 and TRBJ1-1; no check of the table's D call, TRBD1, against the DNA was made. TRBV21-1 is a pseudogene locus. This CDR3 is built from 15 residues. CDR3 amino acids: CASSIWTGGDTEAFF. In DNA, the CDR3 is TGTGCCAGCAGCATCTGGACAGGGGGAGACACTGAAGCTTTCTTT.

The rearrangement uses TRBV7-3 and TRBJ2-1; 15 positions agree with TRBD2. The germline gives CDR1 SGHTA, CDR2 FQGTGA. The V and J ends lost 7 bases and 13 bases, in that order; junction bases with no gene match: 8. The CDR3 is 14 residues long. The CDR3 sequence: CASTQGLAGGRQFF. The CDR3 DNA reads as TGTGCCAGCACTCAGGGACTAGCGGGGGGTCGCCAGTTCTTC.

This chain links TRBV7-2 with TRBJ2-2, with 7 bases lining up with TRBD1. The V gene end was trimmed by 5 bases and the J gene end by 6 bases; junction bases not matched to a gene: 6. Germline V gives CDR1 SGHTA, CDR2 FQGNSA. CDR3 length equals 14 residues. CDR3 in DNA: TGTGCCAGCAGCCCACTAGGGGGCTCCGGGGAGCTGTTTTTT. It is translated as CASSPLGGSGELFF.

This chain links TRBV5-1 with TRBJ2-7; tentative D call: TRBD1 (6 bases). V lost 0 bases and J 0 bases, leaving 10 bases between the germline ends. The CDR3 loop spans 15 amino acids. Looked up from germline, CDR1 is SGHRS and CDR2 is YFSETQ. DNA for the CDR3: TGCGCCAGCAGCTTGGCCCCGGGACACTCCTACGAGCAGTACTTC. It encodes CASSLAPGHSYEQYF.

The chain carries TRBV19 and TRBJ2-2; 13 bases are a match to TRBD2. The CDR3 totals 17 residues. The trim removed 9 bases at V and 0 bases at J, leaving 7 bases unmatched. Germline CDR1 is LNHDA and CDR2 is SQIVND (reference sequence). The CDR3 protein is CASLRTSGGPNTGELFF. The DNA for the CDR3 is TGTGCCAGCCTGCGGACTAGCGGGGGCCCGAACACCGGGGAGCTGTTTTTT.

The chain uses TRBV6-5 and TRBJ1-6; TRBD1 might be the D (5 bases). The CDR3 is made up of 16 amino acids. The germline V and J ends were trimmed by 0 bases and 8 bases, with 14 bases remaining between them. In germline, CDR1 is MNHEY, CDR2 SVGAGI. The CDR3: CASSYSIRQPDSPLHF. The CDR3 nucleotides are TGTGCCAGCAGTTACTCGATAAGACAGCCTGATTCACCCCTCCACTTT.

J is TRBJ1-5 and V is TRBV7-9; the D is unclear. The CDR3 extends over 12 amino acids. Germline CDR1 SEHNR, CDR2 FQNEAQ (reference sequence). CDR3 protein: CATGMANQPQHF. The CDR3 coding sequence is TGTGCTACGGGGATGGCAAATCAGCCCCAGCATTTT.

This chain uses TRBV6-5 with TRBJ2-7; 7 positions agree with TRBD2. The CDR3 consists of 12 residues. The germline CDR1 and CDR2 sequences are MNHEY and SVGAGI. Unmatched junction bases numbered 6, after V lost 11 bases and J lost 2 bases. The CDR3 DNA sequence: TGTGCCGTATCCGGGACTACCTACGAGCAGTACTTC. Amino acid sequence: CAVSGTTYEQYF.

The chain couples TRBV5-4 to TRBJ2-7; 11 nucleotides line up with TRBD2. Trimming took 1 base from V and 5 from J; bases not matched to a gene: 2. Per germline, CDR1 SGHNT and CDR2 YYREEE (reference sequence). CDR3 length: 14 amino acids. This chain's CDR3 is CASSLTSGRDEQYF. CDR3 in DNA: TGTGCCAGCAGCTTGACTAGCGGGAGAGACGAGCAGTACTTC.

This clone was found once. This chain connects TRBV5-4 to TRBJ2-3; no reliable D call. The CDR3 runs 15 residues. CDR1 and CDR2 (germline): SGHNT, YYREEE (reference sequence). Deletions cut 0 bases from V and 0 bases from J, with 8 bases between. DNA for the CDR3: TGTGCCAGCAGCTTGGACCCCAGGAGCACAGATACGCAGTATTTT. Amino acid sequence: CASSLDPRSTDTQYF. The full variable domain, rest sourced from reference TRBV5-4 and TRBJ2-3, is ETGVTQSPTHLIKTRGQQVTLRCSSQSGHNTVSWYQQALGQGPQFIFQYYREEENGRGNFPPRFSGLQFPNYSSELNVNALELDDSALYLCASSLDPRSTDTQYFGPGTRLTVL.

The chain combines TRBV2 with TRBJ2-1; no clear D. The CDR3 sequence is 12 residues long. The V end was cut by 3 bases, the J end by 10 bases, with 10 bases between. Germline lookup yields CDR1 SNHLY and CDR2 FYNNEI. The CDR3 bases are TGTGCCAGCAGTGATGTCAGGTACGAGCAGTTCTTC. Protein sequence: CASSDVRYEQFF.

This sequence joins TRBV5-8 and TRBJ2-1, with 11 bases fitting TRBD2. The CDR3 is 17 residues long. V lost 3 bases and J lost 9; bases outside the gene matches: 14. The germline V gene has CDR1 SGHTS and CDR2 YDEGEE. The CDR3 here is CASSWGDTSGRTGEQFF. The CDR3 nucleotides read TGTGCCAGCAGCTGGGGGGACACTAGCGGGAGAACGGGTGAGCAGTTCTTC. The complete variable domain, with remaining parts taken from reference TRBV5-8 and TRBJ2-1, reads EAGVTQSPTHLIKTRGQQATLRCSPISGHTSVYWYQQALGLGLQFLLWYDEGEERNRGNFPPRFSGRQFPNYSSELNVNALELEDSALYLCASSWGDTSGRTGEQFFGPGTRLTVL.

CDR3 DNA: TGTGCCAGCAGCTTAGATCGAGTAAACACCGGGGAGCTGTTTTTT. Amino acid sequence: CASSLDRVNTGELFF. This chain connects TRBV13 to TRBJ2-2; unclear D gene. Trimming removed 1 base from V and 2 bases from J, with 8 bases in between. The CDR3 has 15 amino acids. Germline CDR1 PRHDT, CDR2 FYEKMQ (reference sequence).

The chain carries TRBV5-5 and TRBJ2-3; 8 nucleotides agree with TRBD2. Germline loops: CDR1 SGHKS, CDR2 YYEKEE (reference sequence). Trimming removed 3 bases from V and 5 bases from J; junction bases left unmatched: 8. This CDR3 comprises 15 residues. DNA of the CDR3: TGTGCCAGCAGCTCGATTAGCGGGGCTGGAGATACGCAGTATTTT. It codes for CASSSISGAGDTQYF.

V is TRBV7-2 and J is TRBJ2-3; 11 nucleotides agree with TRBD2. This CDR3 contains 17 residues. V shed 5 bases, J shed 0 bases, and the junction held 7 bases outside the gene matches. In germline, CDR1 is SGHTA, CDR2 FQGNSA. The CDR3 DNA reads TGTGCCAGCAGCCAGGGGACTAGCGGAATTAGCACAGATACGCAGTATTTT. It is translated as CASSQGTSGISTDTQYF.

This clone was picked up one time. The genes are TRBV27 and TRBJ1-5; D is perhaps TRBD1 (6 bases). Trimming shortened V by 5 bases and J by 3 bases, and 11 bases separated the two germline ends. From germline, CDR1 is MNHEY and CDR2 SMNVEV (reference sequence). The CDR3 extends over 14 amino acids. The CDR3 DNA is TGTGCCAGCAGTCTCCAGGGGTCCAATCAGCCCCAGCATTTT. It encodes CASSLQGSNQPQHF.

This chain joins TRBV18 and TRBJ2-3; D call uncertain. CDR3 length: 13 amino acids. Germline V CDR1 and CDR2: KGHSH, LQKENI. Between the trimmed V and J ends, which lost 11 bases and 1 base, there was a span of 13 bases. Here the CDR3 reads CASREAGTDTQYF. The CDR3 DNA is TGTGCCTCTAGAGAGGCAGGCACAGATACGCAGTATTTT.